A selection of T cell receptor beta chains follows, all from one sample in a study of graft-versus-host responses after intestinal transplantation. The antigens for these receptors are not known. The assay was immunoSEQ multiplex PCR, and TCRdb's table has in-frame clones only and misses some. The sample lists 75,000 to 95,000 clones, 90% to 95% occurring once. Sequencing was performed on unstimulated CD8+ T cells sorted from spleen or lymph node cells, taken before intestinal transplant. The source is a human donor who received an intestinal transplant. The CDR3 runs from the conserved cysteine through the conserved F or W. The D gene is left open where the match is weak. For some rows the clone size is stated as once, few or many, or as a class when expanded; others skip it.

D gene: -; V gene: TRBV7-2; J gene: TRBJ2-1; clone size: -; CDR3 length: 12; CDR3 DNA: TGTGCCAGCAGCTTCCGACTGGATGAGCAGTTCTTC; CDR3 protein: CASSFRLDEQFF
D gene: -; V gene: TRBV10-2; J gene: TRBJ2-3; clone size: -; CDR3 length: 18; CDR3 DNA: TGCGCCAGCAGTGAGTCCCCTGAGGGGGGGTACCGCACAGATACGCAGTATTTT; CDR3 protein: CASSESPEGGYRTDTQYF
D gene: TRBD1; V gene: TRBV6-5; J gene: TRBJ1-6; clone size: -; CDR3 length: 15; CDR3 DNA: TGTGCCAGCAGTTACTCTGGGACAGGGGGGGAGGGCCTCCACTTT; CDR3 protein: CASSYSGTGGEGLHF
D gene: TRBD1; V gene: TRBV6-1; J gene: TRBJ2-1; clone size: -; CDR3 length: 14; CDR3 DNA: TGTGCCAGCGAGGGACAGGGGGCAGAGAATGAGCAGTTCTTC; CDR3 protein: CASEGQGAENEQFF
D gene: -; V gene: TRBV18; J gene: TRBJ1-4; clone size: once; CDR3 length: 16; CDR3 DNA: TGTGCCAGCTCACCAGAGGCACTCAGGGGAGAGGAAAAACTGTTTTTT; CDR3 protein: CASSPEALRGEEKLFF
D gene: TRBD1; V gene: TRBV4-3; J gene: TRBJ2-7; clone size: -; CDR3 length: 15; CDR3 DNA: TGCGCCAGCAGCCCGGACAGGGACAACTCCTACGAGCAGTACTTC; CDR3 protein: CASSPDRDNSYEQYF
D gene: TRBD2; V gene: TRBV11-3; J gene: TRBJ2-3; clone size: -; CDR3 length: 17; CDR3 DNA: TGTGCCAGCAGCGCTCGACTAGCGGGCGATACGGTAGATACGCAGTATTTT; CDR3 protein: CASSARLAGDTVDTQYF
D gene: TRBD1; V gene: TRBV29-1; J gene: TRBJ1-2; clone size: -; CDR3 length: 15; CDR3 DNA: TGCAGCGCCCCGGAACAGGGGGAGCTTAGCTATGGCTACACCTTC; CDR3 protein: CSAPEQGELSYGYTF
D gene: -; V gene: TRBV4-1; J gene: TRBJ2-7; clone size: -; CDR3 length: 16; CDR3 DNA: TGCGCCAGCAGCCAGCCACCTGACACTGATTCCTACGAGCAGTACTTC; CDR3 protein: CASSQPPDTDSYEQYF
D gene: TRBD1; V gene: TRBV30; J gene: TRBJ1-1; clone size: -; CDR3 length: 13; CDR3 DNA: TGTGCCTCGCGACAGGGGGCCTGGACTGAAGCTTTCTTT; CDR3 protein: CASRQGAWTEAFF
D gene: TRBD1; V gene: TRBV4-1; J gene: TRBJ2-1; clone size: -; CDR3 length: 17; CDR3 DNA: TGCGCCAGCAGCGAAGAGGACAGGGGAGGGCTCTACAATGAGCAGTTCTTC; CDR3 protein: CASSEEDRGGLYNEQFF
D gene: TRBD2; V gene: TRBV7-6; J gene: TRBJ2-1; clone size: once; CDR3 length: 20; CDR3 DNA: TGTGCCAGCAGCTATCACACAACAGTGACCGGGACTAGCGGGGGGCAGGAGCAGTTCTTC; CDR3 protein: CASSYHTTVTGTSGGQEQFF
D gene: -; V gene: TRBV10-3; J gene: TRBJ2-5; clone size: -; CDR3 length: 14; CDR3 DNA: TGTGCCATCAGCCTTGAGGTGGACCAAGAGACCCAGTACTTC; CDR3 protein: CAISLEVDQETQYF
D gene: -; V gene: TRBV7-7; J gene: TRBJ2-1; clone size: -; CDR3 length: 15; CDR3 DNA: TGTGCCAGCAGCTTGGCGGCCGGCTCCTACAATGAGCAGTTCTTC; CDR3 protein: CASSLAAGSYNEQFF
D gene: TRBD2; V gene: TRBV30; J gene: TRBJ2-3; clone size: -; CDR3 length: 16; CDR3 DNA: TGTGCCTGGAGCCACTGGACTAGCGGGGGCCAAGATACGCAGTATTTT; CDR3 protein: CAWSHWTSGGQDTQYF
D gene: TRBD1; V gene: TRBV10-3; J gene: TRBJ2-7; clone size: few; CDR3 length: 15; CDR3 DNA: TGTGCCATCAGTGAGGGAAGGACAGGGGAGGACGAGCAGTACTTC; CDR3 protein: CAISEGRTGEDEQYF
D gene: TRBD2; V gene: TRBV7-2; J gene: TRBJ2-1; clone size: few; CDR3 length: 14; CDR3 DNA: TGTGCCAGCAGCGCTCTAGCGGGGGACAATGAGCAGTTCTTC; CDR3 protein: CASSALAGDNEQFF
D gene: -; V gene: TRBV27; J gene: TRBJ2-5; clone size: -; CDR3 length: 14; CDR3 DNA: TGTGCCAGCAGTTCCCTCGGGGGTTCAGAGACCCAGTACTTC; CDR3 protein: CASSSLGGSETQYF
D gene: -; V gene: TRBV27; J gene: TRBJ1-1; clone size: few; CDR3 length: 11; CDR3 DNA: TGTGCCAGCAGGGGGGGAGCTGAAGCTTTCTTT; CDR3 protein: CASRGGAEAFF
D gene: -; V gene: TRBV7-6; J gene: TRBJ2-2; clone size: -; CDR3 length: 16; CDR3 DNA: TGTGCCAGCAGCCCACTTCCGGGGGTGAGTGCCGGGGAGCTGTTTTTT; CDR3 protein: CASSPLPGVSAGELFF
D gene: -; V gene: TRBV27; J gene: TRBJ2-7; clone size: -; CDR3 length: 13; CDR3 DNA: TGTGCCAGCAGTCCGCCCGGCGGATACGAGCAGTACTTC; CDR3 protein: CASSPPGGYEQYF
D gene: -; V gene: TRBV28; J gene: TRBJ2-2; clone size: -; CDR3 length: 12; CDR3 DNA: TGTGCCAGCAGTTACAGGTCCGGGGAGCTGTTTTTT; CDR3 protein: CASSYRSGELFF
D gene: TRBD1; V gene: TRBV27; J gene: TRBJ2-7; clone size: -; CDR3 length: 14; CDR3 DNA: TGTGCCAGCACCTCCAGACAGGGAGTGGACGAGCAGTACTTC; CDR3 protein: CASTSRQGVDEQYF
D gene: -; V gene: TRBV29-1; J gene: TRBJ1-2; clone size: -; CDR3 length: 13; CDR3 DNA: TGCAGCGTTTACGCAGAAGCTAACTATGGCTACACCTTC; CDR3 protein: CSVYAEANYGYTF
D gene: TRBD1; V gene: TRBV7-8; J gene: TRBJ2-2; clone size: -; CDR3 length: 16; CDR3 DNA: TGTGCCAGCAGCTTAATAACAGGGGGCATCACCGGGGAGCTGTTTTTT; CDR3 protein: CASSLITGGITGELFF
D gene: -; V gene: TRBV7-9; J gene: TRBJ1-1; clone size: -; CDR3 length: 13; CDR3 DNA: TGTGCCAGCAGCTCCGAGTTGAACACTGAAGCTTTCTTT; CDR3 protein: CASSSELNTEAFF
D gene: -; V gene: TRBV6-5; J gene: TRBJ2-7; clone size: -; CDR3 length: 15; CDR3 DNA: TGTGCCAGCAGCCCTATTGGCGGGGCTCGGGGCGAGCAGTACTTC; CDR3 protein: CASSPIGGARGEQYF
D gene: -; V gene: TRBV6-6; J gene: TRBJ1-6; clone size: -; CDR3 length: 14; CDR3 DNA: TGTGCCAGCAGTTACTCGAGTTATGATTCACCCCTCCACTTT; CDR3 protein: CASSYSSYDSPLHF
D gene: -; V gene: TRBV7-2; J gene: TRBJ2-5; clone size: -; CDR3 length: 14; CDR3 DNA: TGTGCCAGCAGCTTAGCCGACAGCCAAGAGACCCAGTACTTC; CDR3 protein: CASSLADSQETQYF
D gene: TRBD2; V gene: TRBV11-1; J gene: TRBJ2-5; clone size: -; CDR3 length: 17; CDR3 DNA: TGTGCCAGCAGCTTAGGACCTAGCGGGGAGTTTCAAGAGACCCAGTACTTC; CDR3 protein: CASSLGPSGEFQETQYF
D gene: -; V gene: TRBV27; J gene: TRBJ2-3; clone size: -; CDR3 length: 16; CDR3 DNA: TGTGCCAGCGGATTTAGGGCGGGTATCAGCACAGATACGCAGTATTTT; CDR3 protein: CASGFRAGISTDTQYF
D gene: TRBD2; V gene: TRBV27; J gene: TRBJ2-3; clone size: -; CDR3 length: 16; CDR3 DNA: TGTGCCAGCAGTTTTACTAGCGGGGGGGCGATAGATACGCAGTATTTT; CDR3 protein: CASSFTSGGAIDTQYF
D gene: -; V gene: TRBV11-2; J gene: TRBJ2-7; clone size: -; CDR3 length: 16; CDR3 DNA: TGTGCCAGCAGCTTAGTGTCCGGGGTAAGATCGATGGAGCAGTACTTC; CDR3 protein: CASSLVSGVRSMEQYF
D gene: -; V gene: TRBV30; J gene: TRBJ1-1; clone size: -; CDR3 length: 12; CDR3 DNA: TGTGCCTGCACAGTCATGAACACTGAAGCTTTCTTT; CDR3 protein: CACTVMNTEAFF
D gene: -; V gene: TRBV7-9; J gene: TRBJ2-2; clone size: -; CDR3 length: 14; CDR3 DNA: TGTGCCAGCAGCAATAGCGTAGACACCGGGGAGCTGTTTTTT; CDR3 protein: CASSNSVDTGELFF
D gene: -; V gene: TRBV11-2; J gene: TRBJ1-2; clone size: -; CDR3 length: 14; CDR3 DNA: TGTGCCAGCAGCTTAGATCCGCGGGACTATGGCTACACCTTC; CDR3 protein: CASSLDPRDYGYTF
D gene: -; V gene: TRBV6-1; J gene: TRBJ2-7; clone size: -; CDR3 length: 13; CDR3 DNA: TGTGCCAGCAGTTATCGCGGACAGTACGAGCAGTACTTC; CDR3 protein: CASSYRGQYEQYF
D gene: TRBD2; V gene: TRBV19; J gene: TRBJ2-7; clone size: -; CDR3 length: 15; CDR3 DNA: TGTGCCAGTAGTATAGCCGCCGGGACTACCTACGAGCAGTACTTC; CDR3 protein: CASSIAAGTTYEQYF
D gene: -; V gene: TRBV7-9; J gene: TRBJ1-1; clone size: -; CDR3 length: 14; CDR3 DNA: TGTGCCGGCAGCTTAGTTGGCCAGAACACTGAAGCTTTCTTT; CDR3 protein: CAGSLVGQNTEAFF
D gene: -; V gene: TRBV27; J gene: TRBJ2-2; clone size: once; CDR3 length: 15; CDR3 DNA: TGTGCCAGCAGTTTGTGGGGGCCTAACACCGGGGAGCTGTTTTTT; CDR3 protein: CASSLWGPNTGELFF
D gene: -; V gene: TRBV4-1; J gene: TRBJ2-7; clone size: -; CDR3 length: 11; CDR3 DNA: TGCGCCAGCTCATTCGGGGGCGAGCAGTACTTC; CDR3 protein: CASSFGGEQYF
D gene: TRBD1; V gene: TRBV30; J gene: TRBJ1-2; clone size: -; CDR3 length: 17; CDR3 DNA: TGTGCCTGGAGTGAAAGACAGGGGGCAGGAGCTAACTATGGCTACACCTTC; CDR3 protein: CAWSERQGAGANYGYTF
D gene: TRBD2; V gene: TRBV6-6; J gene: TRBJ2-7; clone size: -; CDR3 length: 14; CDR3 DNA: TGTGCCAGCAGCCACCAGGGCGGGAGATACGAGCAGTACTTC; CDR3 protein: CASSHQGGRYEQYF
D gene: -; V gene: TRBV11-2; J gene: TRBJ1-3; clone size: -; CDR3 length: 15; CDR3 DNA: TGTGCCAGCGCGTTCACCCCCTTTTCTGGAAACACCATATATTTT; CDR3 protein: CASAFTPFSGNTIYF
D gene: TRBD1; V gene: TRBV5-1; J gene: TRBJ1-2; clone size: -; CDR3 length: 15; CDR3 DNA: TGCGCCAGCAGCTTGGCCGACAGGGACGGTAATGGCTACACCTTC; CDR3 protein: CASSLADRDGNGYTF
D gene: TRBD1; V gene: TRBV2; J gene: TRBJ2-7; clone size: few; CDR3 length: 13; CDR3 DNA: TGTGCCAGCCGGGACAGCGTTCTGTACGAGCAGTACTTC; CDR3 protein: CASRDSVLYEQYF
D gene: TRBD1; V gene: TRBV27; J gene: TRBJ2-1; clone size: -; CDR3 length: 16; CDR3 DNA: TGTGCCAGCAACCCCCCCGGGACAGGAGATTACAATGAGCAGTTCTTC; CDR3 protein: CASNPPGTGDYNEQFF
D gene: TRBD1; V gene: TRBV4-3; J gene: TRBJ2-4; clone size: -; CDR3 length: 16; CDR3 DNA: TGCGCCAGCAGCCAAGATCCAGGCCAGGGGGCGAACATTCAGTACTTC; CDR3 protein: CASSQDPGQGANIQYF
D gene: TRBD2; V gene: TRBV7-2; J gene: TRBJ2-7; clone size: -; CDR3 length: 14; CDR3 DNA: TGTGCCAGCCGGACTAGCGGGGACTCCTACGAGCAGTACTTC; CDR3 protein: CASRTSGDSYEQYF
D gene: -; V gene: TRBV30; J gene: TRBJ1-1; clone size: -; CDR3 length: 13; CDR3 DNA: TGTGCCTGGAGTGACCTATCGGTTCCTGAAGCTTTCTTT; CDR3 protein: CAWSDLSVPEAFF
D gene: -; V gene: TRBV28; J gene: TRBJ2-1; clone size: -; CDR3 length: 16; CDR3 DNA: TGTGCCAGCAGTTCAGGAATCTTGAGCTCCTACAATGAGCAGTTCTTC; CDR3 protein: CASSSGILSSYNEQFF
D gene: TRBD1; V gene: TRBV9; J gene: TRBJ1-1; clone size: -; CDR3 length: 14; CDR3 DNA: TGTGCCAGCAGTGATAAATTACAGGGGACTGAAGCTTTCTTT; CDR3 protein: CASSDKLQGTEAFF
D gene: TRBD1; V gene: TRBV4-3; J gene: TRBJ1-2; clone size: -; CDR3 length: 13; CDR3 DNA: TGCGCCAGCAGCCAAGGGACAGGGAGTGGCTACACCTTC; CDR3 protein: CASSQGTGSGYTF
D gene: TRBD1; V gene: TRBV5-1; J gene: TRBJ1-2; clone size: -; CDR3 length: 15; CDR3 DNA: TGCGCCAGCAGCTTGGAACAGGGGGCGATGGATGGCTACACCTTC; CDR3 protein: CASSLEQGAMDGYTF
D gene: -; V gene: TRBV5-1; J gene: TRBJ1-4; clone size: -; CDR3 length: 15; CDR3 DNA: TGCGCCAGCAGCTCACTGGCAGGACTTCATGAAAAACTGTTTTTT; CDR3 protein: CASSSLAGLHEKLFF
D gene: -; V gene: TRBV29-1; J gene: TRBJ2-7; clone size: -; CDR3 length: 14; CDR3 DNA: TGCAGCGTTGTGGGTGGTAGCGCCAACTACGAGCAGTACTTC; CDR3 protein: CSVVGGSANYEQYF
D gene: -; V gene: TRBV7-8; J gene: TRBJ1-5; clone size: -; CDR3 length: 17; CDR3 DNA: TGTGCCAGCAGCTTAGTCGGGGTCGGGCCATGGGGTCAGCCCCAGCATTTT; CDR3 protein: CASSLVGVGPWGQPQHF
D gene: -; V gene: TRBV18; J gene: TRBJ2-7; clone size: once; CDR3 length: 12; CDR3 DNA: TGTGCCAGCTCACCAGGCCTCTACGAGCAGTACTTC; CDR3 protein: CASSPGLYEQYF